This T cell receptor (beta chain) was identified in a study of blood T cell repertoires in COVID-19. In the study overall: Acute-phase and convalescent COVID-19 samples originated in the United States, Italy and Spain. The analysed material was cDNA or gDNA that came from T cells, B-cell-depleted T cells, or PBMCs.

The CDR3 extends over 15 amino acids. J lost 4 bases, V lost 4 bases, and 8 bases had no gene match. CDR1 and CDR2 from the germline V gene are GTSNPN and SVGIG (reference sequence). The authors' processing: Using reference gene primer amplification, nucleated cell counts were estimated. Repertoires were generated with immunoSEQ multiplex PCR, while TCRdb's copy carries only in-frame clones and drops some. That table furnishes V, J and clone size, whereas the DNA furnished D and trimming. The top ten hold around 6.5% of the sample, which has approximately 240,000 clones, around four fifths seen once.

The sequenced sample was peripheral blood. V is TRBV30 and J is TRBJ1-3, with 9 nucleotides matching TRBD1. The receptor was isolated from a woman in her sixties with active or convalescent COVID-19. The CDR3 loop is CAWNKQGAPGNTIYF. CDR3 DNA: TGTGCCTGGAATAAACAGGGGGCGCCAGGAAACACCATATATTTT.